Below, 20 T cell receptor beta chains from the same sample are listed, as sequenced in a study of blood T cell repertoires in COVID-19. Generated by immunoSEQ multiplex PCR, the TCRdb table keeps only in-frame clones and is missing some. The table has about 470,000 clones, about nine tenths seen once. The sequenced sample was PBMCs or T cells enriched from blood (not recorded which). The receptors here all came from a woman between 18 and 29 years old who had recovered from COVID-19.

The rearrangement links TRBV6-5 to TRBJ1-1, with 7 positions matching TRBD1. The germline CDR1 and CDR2 sequences are MNHEY and SVGAGI. Trimming removed 11 bases from V and 2 bases from J; junction bases left unmatched: 8. This CDR3 comprises 13 residues. The CDR3 DNA follows: TGTGCCGGATCCGACAGGGAAAACACTGAAGCTTTCTTT. Translating gives CAGSDRENTEAFF.

The chain recombines TRBV19 with TRBJ1-5; D gene unclear. Germline V gives CDR1 LNHDA, CDR2 SQIVND (reference sequence). This CDR3 contains 13 residues. The V and J ends lost 4 bases and 3 bases respectively, with 7 bases between them. The CDR3 bases are TGTGCCAGTAGTAGCGTTCCCAATCAGCCCCAGCATTTT. This encodes CASSSVPNQPQHF.

The chain has TRBV30 and TRBJ1-3; D remains unclear. The CDR3 extends over 11 amino acids. Trimming shortened V by 8 bases and J by 0 bases, and 5 bases separated the two germline ends. Germline-derived CDR1 and CDR2 are GTSNPN and SVGIG (reference sequence). The CDR3 region is CAGDSGNTIYF. The CDR3 nucleotides read TGTGCCGGAGACTCTGGAAACACCATATATTTT.

This clone was found many times. The chain couples TRBV7-8 to TRBJ1-2, with D possibly being TRBD1 (5 bases). V was pared by 1 base and J by 5 bases, with 17 bases between. The V gene's germline CDR1 is SGHVS and CDR2 FQNEAQ. This CDR3 is 16 amino acids long. The CDR3 sequence: CASSLGGLGAIYGYTF. The CDR3 region has the DNA TGTGCCAGCAGCTTAGGCGGCCTTGGGGCCATATATGGCTACACCTTC.

V and J are TRBV11-2 and TRBJ1-4; TRBD1 aligns across 8 bases. The V and J ends lost 0 bases and 7 bases, in that order; junction bases with no gene match: 1. The CDR3 has 14 amino acids. Germline V gene data show CDR1 as SGHAT and CDR2 as FQNNGV. In DNA, the CDR3 is TGTGCCAGCAGCTTAGAGGGGACAGGTGAAAAACTGTTTTTT. This translates into CASSLEGTGEKLFF.

The chain couples TRBV3-1 (or the pseudogene TRBV3-2) to TRBJ1-2; D not resolved. CDR1 and CDR2 from the germline V gene are LGHDT and YNNKEL (reference sequence). This CDR3 has 12 residues. V lost 4 bases, J lost 9 bases, and 12 bases lay in between. CDR3 sequence: CASSPTGRRYTF. As DNA, the CDR3 is TGTGCCAGCAGCCCCACGGGGAGGCGCTACACCTTC.

The V and J genes are TRBV7-9 and TRBJ2-3, with no clear D. CDR3 length equals 12 residues. Trimming shortened V by 7 bases and J by 8 bases, and 13 bases separated the two germline ends. CDR1 SEHNR and CDR2 FQNEAQ come from the germline V gene (reference sequence). Here the CDR3 reads CASTLGDSTQYF. The DNA for the CDR3 is TGTGCCAGCACCCTGGGCGATAGTACGCAGTATTTT.

The DNA of the CDR3 is TGTGCCAGCAGTTGGAGGGACGCCTACGAGCAGTACTTC. It translates to CASSWRDAYEQYF. The chain recombines TRBV27 with TRBJ2-7; perhaps TRBD2 as D (6 bases). The CDR3 length is 13 residues. V was cut by 4 bases and J by 2 bases, with 9 bases left in between. From germline, CDR1 is MNHEY and CDR2 SMNVEV (reference sequence).

The chain combines TRBV30 with TRBJ1-1; D unclear. From germline, CDR1 is GTSNPN and CDR2 SVGIG (reference sequence). The CDR3 loop spans 13 amino acids. Trimming removed 0 bases from V and 3 bases from J, with 8 bases in between. The CDR3: CAWSVLADTEAFF. The CDR3 DNA is TGTGCCTGGAGTGTATTGGCGGACACTGAAGCTTTCTTT.

The gene calls are TRBV19 and TRBJ2-5, with 12 bases identical to TRBD2. The CDR3 spans 15 residues. V was clipped by 5 bases and J by 5 bases; unmatched bases: 6. Germline V gene data show CDR1 as LNHDA and CDR2 as SQIVND (reference sequence). The CDR3 reads CASSDRLAGGETQYF. CDR3 nucleotides: TGTGCCAGTAGTGACAGGCTAGCGGGGGGGGAGACCCAGTACTTC.

The V and J genes are TRBV5-1 and TRBJ2-7; D gene uncertain. V was clipped by 1 base and J by 5 bases, with 13 bases between them. In germline, CDR1 is SGHRS, CDR2 YFSETQ. This CDR3 comprises 14 residues. The CDR3 coding sequence is TGCGCCAGCAGCTTGTTGGCGGAGCCCGACGAGCAGTACTTC. It is translated as CASSLLAEPDEQYF.

The chain combines TRBV4-1 with TRBJ2-3; 10 positions match TRBD2. This CDR3 spans 16 amino acids. Germline V CDR1 and CDR2: MGHRA, YSYEKL. The V gene end was trimmed by 4 bases and the J gene end by 3 bases; junction bases not matched to a gene: 7. CDR3 DNA: TGCGCCAGCAGCCGCTTACTAGCGGGGTCTACAGATACGCAGTATTTT. Translated: CASSRLLAGSTDTQYF.

The CDR3 DNA is TGTGCCTGGAGTTCCCGGTGGGGGGGGACTACTCTCACAGATACGCAGTATTTT. Amino acid sequence: CAWSSRWGGTTLTDTQYF. This chain uses TRBV30 with TRBJ2-3; 7 positions agree with TRBD2. The germline V gene has CDR1 GTSNPN and CDR2 SVGIG (reference sequence). V dropped 2 bases and J dropped 2; count of bases not matched to a gene: 16. CDR3 size: 18 residues.

The V gene is TRBV7-9, the J gene TRBJ2-1, with 7 bases identical to TRBD2. There are 14 residues in the CDR3. CDR1 is SEHNR and CDR2 is FQNEAQ in the germline V gene (reference sequence). The V and J ends lost 5 bases and 4 bases, in that order; junction bases with no gene match: 5. CDR3 loop: CASSRTSVYNEQFF. CDR3 sequence (DNA): TGTGCCAGCAGCCGGACTAGTGTTTACAATGAGCAGTTCTTC.

J is TRBJ1-1 and V is TRBV4-1; a possible D gene is TRBD1 (5 bases). Germline CDR1 is MGHRA and CDR2 is YSYEKL. The CDR3 sequence is 14 residues long. The V end lost 7 bases, the J end lost 6 bases, and 18 bases lay between the germline ends. CDR3 DNA: TGCGCCAGCAACTTATACTGGGGCCCCGCTGAAGCTTTCTTT. Protein: CASNLYWGPAEAFF.

The CDR3 sequence is CASSSFRGTSTEAFF. The CDR3 DNA reads TGTGCCAGTAGTAGTTTCAGGGGGACAAGCACTGAAGCTTTCTTT. V is TRBV19 and J is TRBJ1-1; TRBD1 matches at 7 bases. Trimming removed 4 bases from V and 4 bases from J; junction bases left unmatched: 9. The CDR3 contains 15 residues. Germline V gives CDR1 LNHDA, CDR2 SQIVND (reference sequence).

This chain's CDR3 is CASSLEQGARAFF. CDR3 nucleotide sequence: TGTGCCAGCAGTTTAGAACAGGGGGCTCGAGCTTTCTTT. This chain uses TRBV12-3 or TRBV12-4 with TRBJ1-1; 9 nucleotides agree with TRBD1. Unmatched junction bases numbered 4, after V lost 1 base and J lost 10 bases. The CDR3 is 13 residues long.

V is TRBV5-4 and J is TRBJ2-7; tentative D call: TRBD2 (6 bases). V lost 3 bases, J lost 3 bases, and 10 bases lay in between. The CDR3 contains 13 residues. Germline lookup yields CDR1 SGHNT and CDR2 YYREEE (reference sequence). CDR3 in amino acids: CASSSGSFYEQYF. The CDR3, as DNA: TGTGCCAGCAGCTCCGGGAGCTTCTACGAGCAGTACTTC.

This clone appeared a few times. V usage is TRBV19 and J usage is TRBJ1-5, with D possibly being TRBD1 (6 bases). The CDR3 extends over 14 amino acids. Deletions cut 2 bases from V and 6 bases from J, with 11 bases between. Germline CDR1 and CDR2: LNHDA and SQIVND (reference sequence). The CDR3 protein is CASSILGAGQPQHF. The DNA for the CDR3 is TGTGCCAGTAGTATACTGGGGGCAGGTCAGCCCCAGCATTTT.

This rearrangement joins TRBV7-9 to TRBJ1-5, with D possibly TRBD1 on 5 matching bases. There are 14 residues in the CDR3. Trimming shortened V by 0 bases and J by 2 bases, and 5 bases separated the two germline ends. Germline values: CDR1 SEHNR, CDR2 FQNEAQ (reference sequence). The CDR3 DNA follows: TGTGCCAGCAGCTTAGCACAGGGCAATCAGCCCCAGCATTTT. Amino acids: CASSLAQGNQPQHF. Using reference TRBV7-9 and TRBJ1-5 for the parts outside the CDR3, the full variable domain is DTGVSQNPRHKITKRGQNVTFRCDPISEHNRLYWYRQTLGQGPEFLTYFQNEAQLEKSRLLSDRFSAERPKGSFSTLEIQRTEQGDSAMYLCASSLAQGNQPQHFGDGTRLSIL.